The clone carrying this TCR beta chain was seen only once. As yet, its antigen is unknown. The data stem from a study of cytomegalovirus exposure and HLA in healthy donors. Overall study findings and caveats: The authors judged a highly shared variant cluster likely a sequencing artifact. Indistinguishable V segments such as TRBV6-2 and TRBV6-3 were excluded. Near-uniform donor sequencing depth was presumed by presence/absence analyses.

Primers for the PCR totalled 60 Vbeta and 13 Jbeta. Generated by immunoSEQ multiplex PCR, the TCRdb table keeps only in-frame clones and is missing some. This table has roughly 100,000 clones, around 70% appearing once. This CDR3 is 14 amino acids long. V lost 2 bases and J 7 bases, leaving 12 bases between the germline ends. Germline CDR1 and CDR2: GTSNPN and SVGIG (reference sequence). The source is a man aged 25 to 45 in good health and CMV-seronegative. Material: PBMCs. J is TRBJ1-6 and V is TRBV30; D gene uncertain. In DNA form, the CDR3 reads TGTGCCTGGAGTACCCGGTTCGGGAATTCACCCCTCCACTTT. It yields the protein CAWSTRFGNSPLHF.